Below, 21 T cell receptor beta chains from the same sample are listed, as sequenced in a study of blood T cell repertoires in COVID-19. Profiling relied on immunoSEQ multiplex PCR, and the TCRdb table lists in-frame clones only, not all of them. Of 200,000 to 300,000 clones listed, about nine tenths are singletons. The sample taken for sequencing was PBMCs or T cells enriched from blood (not recorded which). These receptors came from a woman between 40 and 55 years old with acute COVID-19.

As DNA, the CDR3 is TGTGCCAGTAAGCCGGGACAGGGTAATTCACCCCTCCACTTT. The encoded protein is CASKPGQGNSPLHF. The genes are TRBV19 and TRBJ1-6; TRBD1 matches 9 bases. The trim removed 7 bases at V and 6 bases at J, leaving 4 bases unmatched. This CDR3 has 14 residues. Germline assignment: CDR1 LNHDA and CDR2 SQIVND (reference sequence).

The gene calls are TRBV5-6 and TRBJ1-2; D perhaps matches TRBD1 (6 bases). V gave up 4 bases and J gave up 4 bases, with 17 bases separating them. The CDR3 has 15 amino acids. CDR1 SGHDT and CDR2 YYEEEE come from the germline V gene. In nucleotides, the CDR3 is TGTGCCAGCAGCACCAGCTTGAGAGGGGGCTATGGCTACACCTTC. It translates to CASSTSLRGGYGYTF.

The J gene is TRBJ1-2, the V gene TRBV7-2; 7 bases are shared with TRBD1. Unmatched junction bases numbered 3, after V lost 9 bases and J lost 5 bases. Looked up from germline, CDR1 is SGHTA and CDR2 is FQGNSA. The CDR3 is 11 amino acids. The CDR3 sequence is CASRQGYGYTF. The CDR3 DNA is TGTGCCAGTCGACAGGGTTATGGCTACACCTTC.

The V and J genes are TRBV5-1 and TRBJ2-1, with D perhaps matching TRBD2 (7 bases). The CDR3 runs to 14 residues. Germline lookup yields CDR1 SGHRS and CDR2 YFSETQ. V was clipped by 0 bases and J by 9 bases, with 13 bases between them. The CDR3 nucleotides are TGCGCCAGCAGCTTGGATGCCGGGGGGCCTGAGCAGTTCTTC. Its translation: CASSLDAGGPEQFF. The entire variable domain, with the rest obtained from reference TRBV5-1 and TRBJ2-1, is as follows: KAGVTQTPRYLIKTRGQQVTLSCSPISGHRSVSWYQQTPGQGLQFLFEYFSETQRNKGNFPGRFSGRQFSNSRSEMNVSTLELGDSALYLCASSLDAGGPEQFFGPGTRLTVL.

This clone was detected only a few times. This rearrangement joins TRBV18 to TRBJ2-5; 7 bases are a match to TRBD2. Trimming took 2 bases from V and 6 from J; bases not matched to a gene: 12. The V gene's germline CDR1 is KGHSH and CDR2 LQKENI. The length of the CDR3 is 16 residues. The DNA for the CDR3 is TGTGCCAGCTCACCAGGTCGCGCTAGCGGAGAGAAGACCCAGTACTTC. It specifies CASSPGRASGEKTQYF.

For the CDR3, the DNA is TGTGCCAGCAGCTTATCGGGGATGAACACTGAAGCTTTCTTT. As protein: CASSLSGMNTEAFF. The chain combines TRBV7-2 with TRBJ1-1, with no clear D. Germline V gene sequence: CDR1 SGHTA, CDR2 FQGNSA. CDR3 length: 14 amino acids. The V and J ends lost 2 bases and 0 bases respectively, with 7 bases between them.

This chain links TRBV7-9 with TRBJ2-6; possibly TRBD2 for D (6 bases). Between the trimmed V and J ends, which lost 4 bases and 0 bases, there was a span of 10 bases. Looked up from germline, CDR1 is SEHNR and CDR2 is FQNEAQ (reference sequence). The CDR3 sequence is 16 residues long. The CDR3 sequence is CASSSVGGSGANVLTF. The CDR3 DNA reads TGTGCCAGCAGCTCAGTCGGGGGCTCTGGGGCCAACGTCCTGACTTTC.

The table lists this clone with a few counts. This chain links TRBV10-3 with TRBJ2-3; D perhaps matches TRBD1 (6 bases). The CDR3 is 16 residues long. Germline V lookup: CDR1 ENHRY, CDR2 SYGVKD. Trimming took off 2 bases at V and 1 base at J, with 13 bases between the two ends. CDR3 residues: CAISEGADSRTDTQYF. Here the CDR3 DNA reads TGTGCCATCAGTGAGGGGGCGGACAGCCGCACAGATACGCAGTATTTT.

The chain uses TRBV30 and TRBJ1-1; no firm D call. The germline gives CDR1 GTSNPN, CDR2 SVGIG (reference sequence). The CDR3 length is 13 residues. The V and J ends lost 0 bases and 0 bases respectively, with 5 bases between them. CDR3 sequence reads: CAWSVYMNTEAFF. CDR3 in DNA: TGTGCCTGGAGTGTATATATGAACACTGAAGCTTTCTTT.

The gene calls are TRBV7-2 and TRBJ2-6, with TRBD1 matching 8 bases. Germline CDR1 SGHTA, CDR2 FQGNSA. CDR3 size: 19 residues. Trimming at V came to 0 bases and at J to 3 bases, leaving 10 bases not matched to a gene. As DNA, the CDR3 is TGTGCCAGCAGCTTAGCGCCAGGGGGCACCGAATATGGGGCCAACGTCCTGACTTTC. Translating it yields CASSLAPGGTEYGANVLTF. The full variable domain, rest sourced from reference TRBV7-2 and TRBJ2-6, is GAGVSQSPSNKVTEKGKDVELRCDPISGHTALYWYRQSLGQGLEFLIYFQGNSAPDKSGLPSDRFSAERTGGSVSTLTIQRTQQEDSAVYLCASSLAPGGTEYGANVLTFGAGSRLTVL.

The CDR3 DNA reads as TGTGCCTGGAGGCCCAACAGGGGACACAGCTATGGCTACACCTTC. This gives the protein CAWRPNRGHSYGYTF. V gene TRBV30 combines with J gene TRBJ1-2; 7 positions match TRBD1. The CDR3 totals 15 residues. Germline V gene data show CDR1 as GTSNPN and CDR2 as SVGIG (reference sequence). Trimming cost V 3 bases and J 4 bases; bases outside gene matches: 11.

The J gene is TRBJ1-1, the V gene TRBV30; D is ambiguous. The germline CDR1 and CDR2 sequences are GTSNPN and SVGIG (reference sequence). The CDR3 covers 13 residues. Trimming removed 0 bases from V and 1 base from J, with 6 bases in between. The CDR3 DNA is TGTGCCTGGAGTGTACGGAGGAACACTGAAGCTTTCTTT. Its translation: CAWSVRRNTEAFF.

Details on this clone: The identical CDR3 is also encoded by other nucleotide sequences in the sample. CDR3: CASSLQGEKLFF. The CDR3 bases are TGTGCCAGCAGTTTGCAGGGGGAAAAACTGTTTTTT. The chain joins TRBV12-3 or TRBV12-4 to TRBJ1-4; maybe TRBD1 (6 bases). This CDR3 has 12 residues. V was pared by 3 bases and J by 8 bases, with 7 bases between.

This chain joins TRBV5-1 and TRBJ1-6; 7 bases line up with TRBD1. Trimming took 7 bases from V and 5 from J; bases not matched to a gene: 6. CDR1 and CDR2 from the germline V gene are SGHRS and YFSETQ. The CDR3 runs 14 residues. CDR3: CASGSGTDNSPLHF. CDR3 nucleotide sequence: TGCGCCAGCGGATCCGGGACAGATAATTCACCCCTCCACTTT.

The chain combines TRBV5-1 with TRBJ2-5; 12 bases are shared with TRBD2. The CDR3 has 15 amino acids. Germline CDR1 reads SGHRS; CDR2 reads YFSETQ. Trimming took 0 bases from V and 3 from J; bases not matched to a gene: 0. The CDR3 region is CASSLGTSGKETQYF. The DNA of the CDR3 is TGCGCCAGCAGCTTGGGGACTAGCGGGAAAGAGACCCAGTACTTC.

This chain uses TRBV29-1 with TRBJ1-4; D unresolved. This CDR3 spans 12 amino acids. Trimming shortened V by 4 bases and J by 8 bases, and 11 bases separated the two germline ends. CDR1 SQVTM and CDR2 ANQGSEA come from the germline V gene. The CDR3 DNA reads as TGCAGCGTTGGGAGAGGGAGGGAAAAACTGTTTTTT. Residues: CSVGRGREKLFF.

The DNA for the CDR3 is TGCGCCAGCAGCCAGATCCTATCAGGGGTAACCTACAATGAGCAGTTCTTC. As protein: CASSQILSGVTYNEQFF. The chain employs TRBV4-3 and TRBJ2-1, with D tentatively TRBD1 (6 bases). Germline V gene lookup returns CDR1 LGHNA and CDR2 YSLEER. The CDR3 contains 17 residues. V lost 3 bases and J 2 bases, leaving 17 bases between the germline ends.

The rearrangement joins TRBV3-1 (or the pseudogene TRBV3-2) to TRBJ2-5; the D gene is possibly TRBD1 (6 bases). Trimming took 1 base from V and 6 from J, leaving 15 bases between them. Germline assignment: CDR1 LGHDT and CDR2 YNNKEL (reference sequence). The CDR3 sequence is 15 residues long. CDR3 DNA sequence: TGTGCCAGCAGCCAAGGCAGGGGCGTTGGAAAGACCCAGTACTTC. This encodes CASSQGRGVGKTQYF.

The chain is built from TRBV12-3 or TRBV12-4 and TRBJ2-1; TRBD1 matches 7 bases. The junction had 2 bases not matched to a gene; V was cut back by 5 bases and J by 4 bases. The CDR3 contains 13 residues. CDR3 DNA: TGTGCCAGCAGTCTGGGACAGTACAATGAGCAGTTCTTC. Translation gives CASSLGQYNEQFF.

V and J are TRBV6-2 or TRBV6-3 and TRBJ1-2; the match to TRBD1 covers 8 bases. Germline assignment: CDR1 MNHEY and CDR2 SVGEGT. Trimming took 2 bases from V and 1 from J; bases not matched to a gene: 3. This CDR3 region has 15 residues. In DNA, the CDR3 is TGTGCCAGCAGTTACCGGACAGGGAATAACTATGGCTACACCTTC. Its translation: CASSYRTGNNYGYTF.

CDR3 in amino acids: CASSLAPVTGESYGYTF. CDR3 sequence (DNA): TGTGCCAGCAGCTTGGCCCCGGTGACAGGGGAAAGCTATGGCTACACCTTC. The chain uses TRBV5-5 and TRBJ1-2; TRBD1 matches at 8 bases. The CDR3 is 17 amino acids. Trimming removed 0 bases from V and 4 bases from J; junction bases left unmatched: 11. The germline V gene has CDR1 SGHKS and CDR2 YYEKEE (reference sequence). The full variable domain, rest sourced from reference TRBV5-5 and TRBJ1-2, is DAGVTQSPTHLIKTRGQQVTLRCSPISGHKSVSWYQQVLGQGPQFIFQYYEKEERGRGNFPDRFSARQFPNYSSELNVNALLLGDSALYLCASSLAPVTGESYGYTFGSGTRLTVV.